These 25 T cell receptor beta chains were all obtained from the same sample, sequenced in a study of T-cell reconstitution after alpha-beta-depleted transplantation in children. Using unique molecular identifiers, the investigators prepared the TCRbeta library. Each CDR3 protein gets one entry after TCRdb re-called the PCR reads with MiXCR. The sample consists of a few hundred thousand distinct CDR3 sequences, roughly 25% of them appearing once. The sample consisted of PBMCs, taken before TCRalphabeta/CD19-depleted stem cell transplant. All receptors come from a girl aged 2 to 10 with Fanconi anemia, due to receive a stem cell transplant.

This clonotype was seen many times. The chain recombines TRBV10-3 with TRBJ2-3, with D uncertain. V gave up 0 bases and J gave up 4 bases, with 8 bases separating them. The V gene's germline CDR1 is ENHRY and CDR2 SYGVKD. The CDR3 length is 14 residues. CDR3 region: CAISESTASDTQYF. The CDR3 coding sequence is TGTGCCATCAGTGAGTCCACGGCGTCAGATACGCAGTATTTT.

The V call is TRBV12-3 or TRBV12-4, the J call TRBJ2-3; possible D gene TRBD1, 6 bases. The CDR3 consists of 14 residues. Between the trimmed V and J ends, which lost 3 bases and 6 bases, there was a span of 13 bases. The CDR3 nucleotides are TGTGCCAGCAGTTTCCCAGGGGCAGCGGATACGCAGTATTTT. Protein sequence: CASSFPGAADTQYF.

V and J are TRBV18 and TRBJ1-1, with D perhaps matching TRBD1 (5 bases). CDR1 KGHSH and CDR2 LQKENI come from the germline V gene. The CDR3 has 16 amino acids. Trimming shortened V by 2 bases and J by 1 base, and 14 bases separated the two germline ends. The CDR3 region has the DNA TGTGCCAGCTCACCATCAAACCTGCAGGGGAACACTGAAGCTTTCTTT. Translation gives CASSPSNLQGNTEAFF.

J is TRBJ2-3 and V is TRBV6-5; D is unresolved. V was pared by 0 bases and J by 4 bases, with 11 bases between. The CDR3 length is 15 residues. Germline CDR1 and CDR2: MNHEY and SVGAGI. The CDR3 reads CASSYSIQQPDTQYF. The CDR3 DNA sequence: TGTGCCAGCAGTTACTCGATCCAACAGCCAGATACGCAGTATTTT.

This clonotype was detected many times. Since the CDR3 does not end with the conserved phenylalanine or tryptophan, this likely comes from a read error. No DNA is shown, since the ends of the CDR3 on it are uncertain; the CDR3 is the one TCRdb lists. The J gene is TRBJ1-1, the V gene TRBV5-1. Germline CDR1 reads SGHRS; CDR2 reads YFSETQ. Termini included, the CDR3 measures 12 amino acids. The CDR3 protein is CASSLVPGLLAY.

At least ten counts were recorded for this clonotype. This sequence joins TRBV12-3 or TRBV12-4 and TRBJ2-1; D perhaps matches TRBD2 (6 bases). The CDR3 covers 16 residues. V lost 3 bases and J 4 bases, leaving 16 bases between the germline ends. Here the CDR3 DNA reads TGTGCCAGCAGTTTTCTAGCGCTAAGAGTGTACAATGAGCAGTTCTTC. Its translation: CASSFLALRVYNEQFF.

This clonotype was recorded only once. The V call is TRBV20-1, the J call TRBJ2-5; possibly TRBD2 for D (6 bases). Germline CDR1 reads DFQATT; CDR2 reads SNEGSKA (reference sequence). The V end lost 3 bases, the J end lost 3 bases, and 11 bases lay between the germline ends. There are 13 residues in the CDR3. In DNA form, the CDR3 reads TGCAGTGCTAGGCCGGCGGGGAAAGAGACCCAGTACTTC. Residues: CSARPAGKETQYF.

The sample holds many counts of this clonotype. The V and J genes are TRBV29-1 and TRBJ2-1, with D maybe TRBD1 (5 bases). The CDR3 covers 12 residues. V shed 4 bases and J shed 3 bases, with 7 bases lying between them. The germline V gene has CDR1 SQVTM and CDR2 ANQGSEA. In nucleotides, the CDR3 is TGCAGCGTTGCCCAGGGCTACAATGAGCAGTTCTTC. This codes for CSVAQGYNEQFF.

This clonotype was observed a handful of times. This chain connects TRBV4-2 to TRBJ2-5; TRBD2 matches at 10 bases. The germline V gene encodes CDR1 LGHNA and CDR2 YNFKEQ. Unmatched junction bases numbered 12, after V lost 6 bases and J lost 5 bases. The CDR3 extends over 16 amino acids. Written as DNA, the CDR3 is TGTGCCAGCAGTCCGACCGGGCTAGCGGGAGTGGAGACCCAGTACTTC. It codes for CASSPTGLAGVETQYF.

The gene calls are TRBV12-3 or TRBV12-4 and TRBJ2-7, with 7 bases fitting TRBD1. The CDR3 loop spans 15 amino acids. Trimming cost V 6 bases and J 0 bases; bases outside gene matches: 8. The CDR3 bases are TGTGCCAGCAGCCACAGACAGGGAAGCTCCTACGAGCAGTACTTC. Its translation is CASSHRQGSSYEQYF.

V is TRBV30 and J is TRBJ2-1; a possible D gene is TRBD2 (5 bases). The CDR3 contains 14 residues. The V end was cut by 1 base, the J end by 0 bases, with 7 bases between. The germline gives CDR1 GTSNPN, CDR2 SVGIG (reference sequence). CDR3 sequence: CAWSGTSSYNEQFF. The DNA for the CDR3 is TGTGCCTGGAGTGGAACTAGCTCCTACAATGAGCAGTTCTTC.

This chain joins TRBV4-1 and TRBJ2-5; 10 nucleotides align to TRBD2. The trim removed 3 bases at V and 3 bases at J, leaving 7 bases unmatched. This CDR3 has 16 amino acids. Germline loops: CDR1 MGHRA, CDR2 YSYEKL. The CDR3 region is CASSQVTSGMEETQYF. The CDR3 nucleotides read TGCGCCAGCAGCCAGGTTACTAGCGGGATGGAAGAGACCCAGTACTTC.

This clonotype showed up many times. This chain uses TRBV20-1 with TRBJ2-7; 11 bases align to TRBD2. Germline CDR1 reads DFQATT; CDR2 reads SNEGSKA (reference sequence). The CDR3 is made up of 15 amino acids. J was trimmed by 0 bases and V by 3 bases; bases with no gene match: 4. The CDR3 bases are TGCAGTGCTAGTTCACTAGCGGGAGACTCCTACGAGCAGTACTTC. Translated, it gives CSASSLAGDSYEQYF.

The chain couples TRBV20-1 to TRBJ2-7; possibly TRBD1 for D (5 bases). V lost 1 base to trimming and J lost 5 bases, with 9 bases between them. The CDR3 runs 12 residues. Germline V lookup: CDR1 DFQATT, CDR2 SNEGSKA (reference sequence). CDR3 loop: CSARGGYHEQYF. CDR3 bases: TGCAGTGCTAGAGGGGGCTACCACGAGCAGTACTTC.

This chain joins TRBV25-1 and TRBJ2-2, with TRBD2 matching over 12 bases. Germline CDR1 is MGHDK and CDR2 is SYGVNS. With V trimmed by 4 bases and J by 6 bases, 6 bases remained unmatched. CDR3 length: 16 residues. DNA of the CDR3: TGTGCCAGCAGTGTCCAACTAGCGGGAGGATCCGGGGAGCTGTTTTTT. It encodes CASSVQLAGGSGELFF. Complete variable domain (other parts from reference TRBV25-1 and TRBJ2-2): EADIYQTPRYLVIGTGKKITLECSQTMGHDKMYWYQQDPGMELHLIHYSYGVNSTEKGDLSSESTVSRIRTEHFPLTLESARPSHTSQYLCASSVQLAGGSGELFFGEGSRLTVL.

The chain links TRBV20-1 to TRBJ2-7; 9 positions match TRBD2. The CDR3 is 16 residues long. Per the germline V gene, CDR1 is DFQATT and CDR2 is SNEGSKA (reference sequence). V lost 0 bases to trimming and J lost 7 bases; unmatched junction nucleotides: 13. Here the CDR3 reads CSAREGPGLAPGEQYF. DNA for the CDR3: TGCAGTGCTAGAGAGGGTCCGGGACTAGCCCCAGGGGAGCAGTACTTC.

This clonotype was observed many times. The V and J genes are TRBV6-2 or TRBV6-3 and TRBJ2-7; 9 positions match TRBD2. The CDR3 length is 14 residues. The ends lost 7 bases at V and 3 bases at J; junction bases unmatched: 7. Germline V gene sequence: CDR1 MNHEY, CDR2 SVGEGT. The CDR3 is CASNRRTSVYEQYF. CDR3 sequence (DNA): TGTGCCAGCAATAGGAGGACTAGCGTCTACGAGCAGTACTTC.

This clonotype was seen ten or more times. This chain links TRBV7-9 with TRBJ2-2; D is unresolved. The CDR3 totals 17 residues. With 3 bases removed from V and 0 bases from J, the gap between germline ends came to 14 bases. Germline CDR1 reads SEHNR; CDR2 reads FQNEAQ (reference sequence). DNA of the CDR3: TGTGCCAGCAGCTTCCTCAAAAGGGCGTCGAACACCGGGGAGCTGTTTTTT. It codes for CASSFLKRASNTGELFF.

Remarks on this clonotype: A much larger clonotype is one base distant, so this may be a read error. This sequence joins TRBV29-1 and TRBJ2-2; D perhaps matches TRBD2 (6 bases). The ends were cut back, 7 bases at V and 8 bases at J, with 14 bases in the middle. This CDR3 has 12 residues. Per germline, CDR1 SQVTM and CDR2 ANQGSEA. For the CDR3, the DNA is TGCAGCGCTGGGCGAAGCGGGGGGGAGCTGTTTTTT. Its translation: CSAGRSGGELFF.

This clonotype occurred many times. The CDR3, as DNA: TGCAGTGCACCTCCGGGGGTTGAAGCTTTCTTT. It specifies CSAPPGVEAFF. V gene TRBV20-1 combines with J gene TRBJ1-1; a possible D gene is TRBD1 (5 bases). The CDR3 consists of 11 residues. Germline loops: CDR1 DFQATT, CDR2 SNEGSKA (reference sequence). V gave up 6 bases and J gave up 7 bases, with 12 bases separating them.

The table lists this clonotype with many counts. CDR3: CASSLGDRASYEQYF. CDR3 bases: TGTGCCAGCAGTTTAGGGGACAGGGCCTCCTACGAGCAGTACTTC. The chain joins TRBV12-3 or TRBV12-4 to TRBJ2-7, with 9 bases that match TRBD1. The CDR3 is 15 amino acids. The J segment lost 0 bases and the V segment lost 1 base, leaving 1 base of the junction unmatched.

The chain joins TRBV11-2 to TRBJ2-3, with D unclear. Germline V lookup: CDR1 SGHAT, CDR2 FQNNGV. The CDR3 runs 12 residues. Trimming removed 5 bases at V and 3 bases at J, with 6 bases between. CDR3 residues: CASSPWTDTQYF. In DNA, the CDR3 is TGTGCCAGCAGCCCCTGGACAGATACGCAGTATTTT. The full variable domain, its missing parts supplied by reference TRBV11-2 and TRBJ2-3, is EAGVAQSPRYKIIEKRQSVAFWCNPISGHATLYWYQQILGQGPKLLIQFQNNGVVDDSQLPKDRFSAERLKGVDSTLKIQPAKLEDSAVYLCASSPWTDTQYFGPGTRLTVL.

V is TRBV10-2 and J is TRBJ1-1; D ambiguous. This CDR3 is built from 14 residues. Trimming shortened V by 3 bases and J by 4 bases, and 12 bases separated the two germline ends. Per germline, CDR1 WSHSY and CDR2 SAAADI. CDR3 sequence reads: CASSDTWEGTEAFF. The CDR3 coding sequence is TGCGCCAGCAGTGATACGTGGGAGGGCACTGAAGCTTTCTTT.

The CDR3 region is CASSLGAGHGNQPQHF. The CDR3 nucleotides read TGTGCCAGCAGCTTGGGGGCAGGGCACGGCAATCAGCCCCAGCATTTT. The gene calls are TRBV5-5 and TRBJ1-5; the D gene is possibly TRBD1 (5 bases). From germline, CDR1 is SGHKS and CDR2 YYEKEE (reference sequence). Trimming stripped 0 bases from V and 2 bases from J, with 12 bases between. The CDR3 consists of 16 residues.

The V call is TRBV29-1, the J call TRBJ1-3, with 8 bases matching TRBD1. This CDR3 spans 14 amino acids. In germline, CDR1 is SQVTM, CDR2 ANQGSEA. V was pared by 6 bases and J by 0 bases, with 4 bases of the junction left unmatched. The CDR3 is CSVSGQDSGNTIYF. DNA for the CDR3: TGCAGCGTGTCGGGACAGGACTCTGGAAACACCATATATTTT.